This section outlines one T cell receptor beta chain sequence together with its context. The CDR3 consists of 13 residues. The V gene's germline CDR1 is SGHAT and CDR2 FQNNGV. J gave up 5 bases and V 8 bases, and 8 bases lay outside the gene matches. The sample originates from a study of neoadjuvant anti-PD-1 for oral cavity cancer. Study-wide context: Patients without progression got a fourth dose around day 43.

Time point in this sample: after neoadjuvant nivolumab, at surgical resection. Generated by immunoSEQ multiplex PCR, the TCRdb table keeps only in-frame clones and is missing some. The sample carries approximately 12,000 clones, 65% to 75% recorded once. The clonotype originates from a person aged 35-79 years with oral cavity squamous cell carcinoma. The rearrangement joins TRBV11-2 to TRBJ1-2, with TRBD1 identical over 7 bases. The specimen comprised PBMCs, sampled after nivolumab (anti-PD-1) treatment. In DNA, the CDR3 is TGTGCCAGCGGCCCGGGACAGCGATATGGCTACACCTTC. Protein sequence: CASGPGQRYGYTF.